This TCR beta chain is drawn from a study of T cells in women clearing cervical HPV infection. General study findings and limits: Each sample's T-cell count was unknown, possibly confounding richness. Cases carried less TRBV6-7 than controls: about 0.1% versus 0.15%.

This table comes from immunoSEQ multiplex PCR, and its TCRdb copy is limited to in-frame clones, with some not included. This listing includes some 30,000 clones. The V and J ends lost 5 bases and 3 bases, in that order; junction bases with no gene match: 5. Germline CDR1 reads LNHDA; CDR2 reads SQIVND (reference sequence). The CDR3 is 16 residues long. Of note for this clone: Its antigen is as yet unknown. The read halts 3 residues ahead of the CDR3 end, with the missing end drawn from the germline J gene.

Source material: blood buffy coat. The source is a woman between 18 and 70 years old with a cervical HPV16 infection that either progressed to CIN3+ or cleared (not recorded which). The V call is TRBV19, the J call TRBJ2-4; TRBD2 matches at 12 bases. CDR3 protein: CASSAGLAGNKNIQYF. The DNA read from the CDR3 is TGTGCCAGTAGTGCCGGACTAGCGGGAAACAAAAACATT.